This T cell receptor (beta chain) was sequenced for a study of vaccination and CD4 T cells after COVID-19. Across the whole study: With under ten mild cases and one severe, convalescent patients were SARS-CoV-2 positive by nasal swab PCR. At a median approximately 100 days (range 35 to 161) after diagnosis, post-COVID samples were drawn.

Study-wide findings and caveats: A nonsignificant median increase from around 21 to 38 SARS-CoV-2-reactive clonotypes was observed. Among those convalescent, a median 86.3% of reactive clones emerged solely post-vaccination.

Regarding treatment: roughly 11-day PBMC culture with coronavirus spike peptide pools or control peptides (ViraFEST assay). Within the sample, this clonotype is medium-sized. The antigen is undetermined. The CDR3 runs to 13 residues. V lost 3 bases, J lost 3 bases, and 11 bases lay in between. Germline-derived CDR1 and CDR2 are DFQATT and SNEGSKA (reference sequence). The Oncomine TCR Beta short-read assay was applied to DNA of cultured CD4+ T cells. TCRdb redid the calling of the PCR reads with MiXCR, one entry per CDR3 protein. The sample holds some 7,000 distinct CDR3 sequences; around 20% are singletons and the top ten take more than 20%.

Sequencing was performed on CD4+ T cells from blood, cultured in vitro, taken after SARS-CoV-2 vaccination. This sequence originates from a human donor who had recovered from COVID-19. V usage is TRBV20-1 and J usage is TRBJ1-1, with D possibly matching TRBD1 (6 bases). In DNA, the CDR3 is TGCAGTGCTAGGGGTGGACAGCACACTGAAGCTTTCTTT. Encoded protein: CSARGGQHTEAFF.